A single sample gave rise to the 27 T cell receptor beta chains below, sequenced in a study of a mutant IDH1 vaccine in newly diagnosed glioma. Clones were read by immunoSEQ multiplex PCR, and TCRdb kept only the in-frame ones, dropping some. Found here are approximately 32,000 clones, approximately 50% of them singletons; the top ten hold around 10%. As for time point: week 5, during vaccination. One vaccine dose held 300 ug of mutant IDH1 20-mer peptide and came with topical imiquimod. Their cognate antigens are unknown. The sample in question was PBMCs, obtained from a glioma patient whose treatment included an IDH1 peptide vaccine. The receptors were gathered from a woman between 18 and 29 years old with glioma.

As regards this clone: An end of the junction does not agree with germline; a read error may underlie this. The chain recombines TRBV27 with TRBJ2-1, with 12 nucleotides matching TRBD2. This CDR3 contains 12 residues. Germline values: CDR1 MNHEY, CDR2 SMNVEV (reference sequence). DNA of the CDR3: TGTGCCAGCAGTCCCCTAGCGGGAGGGGTGGTCTTC. This gives the protein CASSPLAGGVVF.

This clone was counted a few times. The chain joins TRBV2 to TRBJ1-4; D is unresolved. The length of the CDR3 is 13 residues. V lost 7 bases to trimming and J lost 1 base, with 7 bases between them. Germline V gives CDR1 SNHLY, CDR2 FYNNEI. The CDR3 here is CASKYETNEKLFF. CDR3 DNA: TGTGCCAGCAAGTATGAAACTAATGAAAAACTGTTTTTT.

This clone was seen a single time. The chain carries TRBV5-8 and TRBJ2-5; TRBD1 or TRBD2 may be the D gene (5 bases each). Trimming left V 5 bases short and J 5 bases short, with 10 bases between. Germline assignment: CDR1 SGHTS and CDR2 YDEGEE. There are 12 residues in the CDR3. CDR3 bases: TGTGCCAGCAGTGGGACCGGTGAGACCCAGTACTTC. The encoded protein is CASSGTGETQYF.

This chain joins TRBV4-1 and TRBJ1-5, with a weak D call TRBD1 (5 bases). The CDR3 length is 14 residues. Germline CDR1 reads MGHRA; CDR2 reads YSYEKL. V was cut by 1 base and J by 7 bases, with 11 bases left in between. The CDR3 here is CASSQAGWYQPQHF. CDR3 nucleotide sequence: TGCGCCAGCAGCCAAGCAGGGTGGTACCAGCCCCAGCATTTT.

V and J are TRBV2 and TRBJ1-6, with a tentative D call TRBD1 (6 bases). The CDR3 consists of 14 residues. The V gene's germline CDR1 is SNHLY and CDR2 FYNNEI. The ends were cut back, 5 bases at V and 10 bases at J, with 15 bases in the middle. DNA for the CDR3: TGTGCCAGCAGTCAACAGGGAGCTGGCTCACCCCTCCACTTT. Its translation is CASSQQGAGSPLHF.

The rearrangement links TRBV14 to TRBJ2-7, with 12 bases identical to TRBD1. Trimming cost V 5 bases and J 9 bases; bases outside gene matches: 14. Germline CDR1 reads SGHDN; CDR2 reads FVKESK. The CDR3 is made up of 16 amino acids. The CDR3 sequence: CASSRTSGTGGLRQYF. The CDR3 nucleotides read TGTGCCAGCAGCAGAACATCCGGGACAGGGGGCTTACGGCAGTACTTC.

The V and J genes are TRBV30 and TRBJ1-6; D gene unclear. Trimming removed 1 base from V and 0 bases from J, with 4 bases in between. Germline CDR1 is GTSNPN and CDR2 is SVGIG (reference sequence). The CDR3 loop spans 14 amino acids. CDR3 amino acids: CAWSDSSYNSPLHF. The CDR3, as DNA: TGTGCCTGGAGTGACAGCTCCTATAATTCACCCCTCCACTTT. Full variable domain (rest looked up from reference TRBV30 and TRBJ1-6): SQTIHQWPATLVQPVGSPLSLECTVEGTSNPNLYWYRQAAGRGLQLLFYSVGIGQISSEVPQNLSASRPQDRQFILSSKKLLLSDSGFYLCAWSDSSYNSPLHFGNGTRLTVT.

This clone was picked up a small number of times. The rearrangement links TRBV10-3 to TRBJ1-1; maybe TRBD1 (5 bases). This CDR3 has 15 amino acids. The germline V gene has CDR1 ENHRY and CDR2 SYGVKD. V was cut by 6 bases and J by 5 bases, with 19 bases left in between. The CDR3 sequence is CAIRGGGSEGTEAFF. The DNA for the CDR3 is TGTGCCATCAGGGGGGGTGGCAGCGAGGGTACTGAAGCTTTCTTT.

The CDR3 protein is CASSSLEVAYNEQFF. CDR3 nucleotide sequence: TGTGCCAGCAGCTCTCTCGAGGTAGCCTACAATGAGCAGTTCTTC. The rearrangement joins TRBV7-6 to TRBJ2-1; D is ambiguous. V was trimmed by 4 bases and J by 2 bases, leaving 12 bases between them. Germline CDR1 reads SGHVS; CDR2 reads FNYEAQ. The CDR3 runs 15 residues.

The V gene is TRBV19, the J gene TRBJ2-1; D is uncertain. V was trimmed by 3 bases and J by 6 bases, leaving 9 bases between them. CDR1 is LNHDA and CDR2 is SQIVND in the germline V gene (reference sequence). The CDR3 runs to 13 residues. CDR3 bases: TGTGCCAGTAGTATCGGTTGGAGCAATGAGCAGTTCTTC. Translated, it gives CASSIGWSNEQFF.

The chain recombines TRBV29-1 with TRBJ2-3; 10 bases align to TRBD2. Germline trimming cut 6 bases from V and 4 bases from J; bases unmatched to any gene: 10. The CDR3 consists of 15 residues. CDR1 and CDR2 (germline): SQVTM, ANQGSEA. The CDR3: CSVERSGGAADTQYF. The CDR3, as DNA: TGCAGCGTCGAAAGGAGCGGGGGGGCAGCAGATACGCAGTATTTT.

The gene calls are TRBV7-8 and TRBJ2-7; D uncertain. V lost 1 base, J lost 0 bases, and 7 bases lay in between. The CDR3 runs to 14 residues. From germline, CDR1 is SGHVS and CDR2 FQNEAQ. CDR3 in DNA: TGTGCCAGCAGCTTAGGGGCGAGCTCCTACGAGCAGTACTTC. Its translation: CASSLGASSYEQYF.

DNA of the CDR3: TGCAGCGTTGGACCGGGACAGGGGGCGTACGAGCAGTACTTC. Translation: CSVGPGQGAYEQYF. The chain is built from TRBV29-1 and TRBJ2-7, with 12 bases lining up with TRBD1. The J segment lost 4 bases and the V segment lost 4 bases, leaving 5 bases of the junction unmatched. This CDR3 contains 14 residues. CDR1 is SQVTM and CDR2 is ANQGSEA in the germline V gene.

The V and J genes are TRBV11-3 and TRBJ2-7; D might be TRBD1 or TRBD2, each matching 5 bases. The CDR3 loop spans 14 amino acids. Trimming took 0 bases from V and 7 from J, leaving 13 bases between them. Looked up from germline, CDR1 is SGHNT and CDR2 is YENEEA. The CDR3 nucleotides read TGTGCCAGCAGCTTAGATGGGGCAGGACTTGAGCAGTACTTC. This translates into CASSLDGAGLEQYF.

This clone was recorded a few times. V usage is TRBV4-1 and J usage is TRBJ1-5; D not certain. The V end was cut by 2 bases, the J end by 3 bases, with 11 bases between. Germline loops: CDR1 MGHRA, CDR2 YSYEKL. CDR3 length: 15 residues. The DNA of the CDR3 is TGCGCCAGCAGCCAAAAGCCTCATTCCAATCAGCCCCAGCATTTT. Translation: CASSQKPHSNQPQHF.

This clone appeared a few times. Other DNA sequences in the same sample also yield this CDR3. The V call is TRBV5-4, the J call TRBJ2-1; 12 bases align to TRBD2. CDR3 length equals 15 residues. Germline assignment: CDR1 SGHNT and CDR2 YYREEE (reference sequence). V lost 2 bases, J lost 7 bases, and 4 bases stayed unmatched. CDR3 protein: CASSFGLAGGNEQFF. The CDR3 DNA reads as TGTGCCAGCAGCTTTGGGCTAGCGGGGGGGAATGAGCAGTTCTTC.

The genes are TRBV28 and TRBJ1-2; D remains unclear. CDR1 is MDHEN, CDR2 SYDVKM, per germline. The CDR3 has 11 residues. With 3 bases removed from V and 13 bases from J, the gap between germline ends came to 12 bases. The CDR3 spells CASSLSLSFTF. The CDR3 DNA reads TGTGCCAGCAGTTTGAGCCTAAGCTTCACCTTC.

This clone was observed a few times. The chain employs TRBV19 and TRBJ2-1, with D perhaps TRBD2 (5 bases). The germline gives CDR1 LNHDA, CDR2 SQIVND (reference sequence). Trimming took 5 bases from V and 0 from J, leaving 11 bases between them. The CDR3 contains 15 residues. CDR3 in DNA: TGTGCCAGTAGTGCCCCGGGAAGCTCCTACAATGAGCAGTTCTTC. Its protein product is CASSAPGSSYNEQFF.

This clone has a handful of counts. The chain is built from TRBV5-4 and TRBJ2-7, with 9 bases identical to TRBD2. Germline CDR1 SGHNT, CDR2 YYREEE (reference sequence). V shed 7 bases, J shed 4 bases, and the junction held 12 bases outside the gene matches. This CDR3 contains 15 residues. As DNA, the CDR3 is TGTGCCAGCTCCGGGGAGCGGGGGGTTTCATACGAGCAGTACTTC. Protein: CASSGERGVSYEQYF. Combining the CDR3 with reference TRBV5-4 and TRBJ2-7 gives the whole variable domain ETGVTQSPTHLIKTRGQQVTLRCSSQSGHNTVSWYQQALGQGPQFIFQYYREEENGRGNFPPRFSGLQFPNYSSELNVNALELDDSALYLCASSGERGVSYEQYFGPGTRLTVT.

J is TRBJ2-2 and V is TRBV19; TRBD1 might be the D (5 bases). Germline assignment: CDR1 LNHDA and CDR2 SQIVND (reference sequence). The CDR3 covers 13 residues. Trimming cost V 6 bases and J 6 bases, with 11 bases left between them. The chain's CDR3 is CASSPKGSGELFF. Written as DNA, the CDR3 is TGTGCCAGTAGCCCTAAGGGGTCCGGGGAGCTGTTTTTT.

In its sample, this clone was seen a few times. The chain links TRBV20-1 to TRBJ1-1; the match to TRBD1 covers 7 bases. This CDR3 is 11 amino acids long. V trimming: 8 bases; J trimming: 1 base; junction bases outside the gene matches: 1. Germline assignment: CDR1 DFQATT and CDR2 SNEGSKA (reference sequence). The CDR3 region is CSYRGNTEAFF. CDR3 DNA sequence: TGCAGTTACAGGGGGAACACTGAAGCTTTCTTT.

The rearrangement joins TRBV7-9 to TRBJ2-1; 8 nucleotides line up with TRBD2. V lost 4 bases, J lost 4 bases, and 6 bases stayed unmatched. Germline V gene data show CDR1 as SEHNR and CDR2 as FQNEAQ (reference sequence). This CDR3 has 15 residues. The DNA for the CDR3 is TGTGCCAGCAGCTCATTAGCGGGAACTTACAATGAGCAGTTCTTC. This encodes CASSSLAGTYNEQFF.

The table lists this clone with a count of one. The V gene is TRBV4-3, the J gene TRBJ2-2, with D uncertain. The CDR3 length is 13 residues. Trimming left V 1 base short and J 6 bases short, with 6 bases between. Looked up from germline, CDR1 is LGHNA and CDR2 is YSLEER. CDR3: CASSQVAAGELFF. The DNA of the CDR3 is TGCGCCAGCAGCCAAGTAGCCGCCGGGGAGCTGTTTTTT.

The J gene is TRBJ2-7, the V gene TRBV19; D is undetermined. CDR1 is LNHDA and CDR2 is SQIVND in the germline V gene (reference sequence). Trimming pared 6 bases from V and 4 bases from J, leaving 10 bases between. CDR3 length equals 12 residues. This CDR3 reads CASSSMGYEQYF. CDR3 in DNA: TGTGCCAGTAGCTCTATGGGGTACGAGCAGTACTTC.

The rearrangement joins TRBV27 to TRBJ2-1; D is possibly TRBD1 or TRBD2 (5 bases each). The germline V and J ends were trimmed by 5 bases and 7 bases, with 24 bases remaining between them. Germline CDR1 and CDR2: MNHEY and SMNVEV (reference sequence). CDR3 length: 17 residues. CDR3: CASSERWDDLPVNEQFF. The DNA for the CDR3 is TGTGCCAGCAGTGAGCGATGGGACGACCTTCCGGTAAATGAGCAGTTCTTC.

CDR3 region: CASSPGQHQETQYF. The DNA of the CDR3 is TGCGCCAGCAGCCCAGGACAGCACCAAGAGACCCAGTACTTC. J is TRBJ2-5 and V is TRBV4-1, with TRBD1 as a possible D gene (6 bases). CDR1 is MGHRA, CDR2 YSYEKL, per germline. This CDR3 region has 14 residues. Trimming pared 4 bases from V and 0 bases from J, leaving 9 bases between.

As regards this clone: The junction differs from germline at one of its ends, possibly a read error. V usage is TRBV27 and J usage is TRBJ2-7; a weak D match, TRBD2 (6 bases). Germline V CDR1 and CDR2: MNHEY, SMNVEV (reference sequence). The CDR3 loop spans 16 amino acids. CDR3 coding DNA: TGTGCCAGCAGGTTATCGGGGGTGATTGGGGCCTACGAGCAGTACTTC. It is translated as CASRLSGVIGAYEQYF.